This T cell receptor (beta chain) was sequenced for a study of metastatic and nonmetastatic thyroid tumors. Patients underwent thyroid surgery, and none had received any treatment before it. TCRdb redid the clone calls on the PCR reads using MiXCR. The top ten hold about 3.9% of the sample, which has 100,000 or so clones, about 16% seen once. Trimming removed 7 bases from V and 4 bases from J, with 17 bases in between. Germline CDR1 SGHAT, CDR2 FQNNGV. The CDR3 covers 15 residues. The sequence derives from a female donor with papillary thyroid cancer or a benign thyroid nodule (not recorded which). Some clones in this sample may be carry-over from other donors' samples. The chain links TRBV11-2 to TRBJ1-5; D is possibly TRBD1 (5 bases). What was sequenced was blood. The CDR3 sequence is CASTSAMGVNQPQHF. The CDR3 DNA sequence: TGTGCCAGCACCTCGGCTATGGGGGTTAATCAGCCCCAGCATTTT. The full variable domain, with the rest looked up from reference TRBV11-2 and TRBJ1-5, is EAGVAQSPRYKIIEKRQSVAFWCNPISGHATLYWYQQILGQGPKLLIQFQNNGVVDDSQLPKDRFSAERLKGVDSTLKIQPAKLEDSAVYLCASTSAMGVNQPQHFGDGTRLSIL.